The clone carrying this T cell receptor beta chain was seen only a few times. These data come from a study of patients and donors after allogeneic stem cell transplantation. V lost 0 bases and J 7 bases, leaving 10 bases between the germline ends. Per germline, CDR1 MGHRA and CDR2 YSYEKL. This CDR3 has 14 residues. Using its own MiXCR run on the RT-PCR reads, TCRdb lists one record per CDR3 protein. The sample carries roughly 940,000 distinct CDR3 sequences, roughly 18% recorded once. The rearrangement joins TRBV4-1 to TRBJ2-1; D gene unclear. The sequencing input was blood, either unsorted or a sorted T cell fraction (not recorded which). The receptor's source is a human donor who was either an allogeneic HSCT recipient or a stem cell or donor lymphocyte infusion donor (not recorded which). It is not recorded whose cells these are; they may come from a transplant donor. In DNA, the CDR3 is TGCGCCAGCAGCCAAGATCCCCTTTTTAATGAGCAGTTCTTC. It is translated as CASSQDPLFNEQFF.